This TCR beta chain was captured by sequencing in a study of shared clonotypes between healthy human individuals. Profiled with immunoSEQ multiplex PCR; TCRdb holds only in-frame clones, not every one. Of roughly 2,000,000 clones detected, around 93% appear once; the ten largest clones hold around 1.7%. Positive CCR7 selection of CD45RO-negative cells yielded the naive CD8 cells, and terminally differentiated effector memory CD45RA+ cells were excluded. CDR3 length: 16 residues. Trimming cost V 1 base and J 0 bases, with 10 bases left between them. Germline CDR1 is LNHDA and CDR2 is SQIVND (reference sequence).

V is TRBV19 and J is TRBJ2-1, with D tentatively TRBD1 (5 bases). The TCR was taken from a man aged 18 to 29 in good health. Some clones in this sample may be carry-over from other donors' samples. Sample: naive CD8+ T cells from PBMCs. The CDR3 DNA reads as TGTGCCAGTAGTATAGTCGGAACAGGCTCCTACAATGAGCAGTTCTTC. Translating it yields CASSIVGTGSYNEQFF. The full variable domain, completed using reference TRBV19 and TRBJ2-1, is DGGITQSPKYLFRKEGQNVTLSCEQNLNHDAMYWYRQDPGQGLRLIYYSQIVNDFQKGDIAEGYSVSREKKESFPLTVTSAQKNPTAFYLCASSIVGTGSYNEQFFGPGTRLTVL.